The sequence of this T cell receptor (beta chain) was determined in a study of cytomegalovirus exposure and HLA in healthy donors (dated by TCRdb to the late 2010s). Background on the whole study: An earlier analysis of 587 of the donors reported approximately 260 Gb of sequence data and 95 million to 120 million unique TCR beta sequences obtained from approximately 180 million T cells. Genome-wide SNP genotypes for about 65% of the roughly 700 donors were used in a later genetic analysis, which treated that subset as a discovery cohort. The study aimed to test whether cataloging public T cell receptors could reveal signatures of past pathogen exposure. Donor age, sex, ethnicity and CMV serostatus were collected together with the repertoire data. Across around 400 genotyped donors of the cohort, an average of about 220,000 unique TCR beta nucleotide sequences per donor were sequenced, and roughly 18% of those sequences were non-productive. Typing coverage differed by locus: A, B, C, DRB1 and DQB1 were typed in roughly 620-630 donors, DQA1 in 522, DPA1 in nearly 610, and DPB1 in 450 to 480. Because of strong linkage in the cohort, roughly five DR-DQ haplotypes were treated as single units for association and clustering. High-throughput TCR immunosequencing, statistical association of individual TCRs with disease status, and machine learning were combined to predict cytomegalovirus infection status. Rather than using new phenotypic data, the later analysis identified candidate immune exposures from TCR beta sequences and from how often those sequences occurred across donors. A later analysis re-examined previously published TCR beta repertoires from roughly 650 donors and added high-resolution HLA genotyping to investigate patterns of TCR occurrence. Both class I and class II loci were covered by HLA typing, at four-digit resolution. An early release covering about 600 HLA-typed donors comprised about 310 gigabases of sequencing data and around 86 million unique TCR sequences. To decide whether each TCR beta V gene segment behaved as functional or pseudogenic, an earlier analysis of approximately 620 of the donors relied on high-throughput TCR beta sequencing. The genetic ancestry cluster associated with self-reported Caucasian donors included around four fifths of the 350 to 500 genotyped donors. Using immunosequencing, the study profiled T cell repertoires from fewer than 850 subjects and related those repertoires to cytomegalovirus serostatus. Every discovery cohort repertoire had been produced on one sequencing platform. Besides the first cohort of about 730 subjects, a separate validation cohort made up of over a hundred different subjects was used. Study-wide conclusions, independent of this receptor: Assigning TCR associations to individual alleles was difficult when HLA alleles, especially DR and DQ, strongly co-occurred. Correlated functional status among segregating V segments might be attributable to linkage disequilibrium, but an unknown experimental factor could not be ruled out. Three of the identified cytomegalovirus-associated TCR beta chains were confirmed in vitro to be specific for cytomegalovirus antigens. A cluster of highly shared sequence variants was judged likely to represent a technical artifact of the sequencing pipeline. Only TCR beta chains were sequenced in this cohort, and the absence of alpha or paired-chain data limited detectable features. While some public TCRs were present in many individuals, most TCR sequences turned up only very rarely across donors. Roughly 17 rarely observed V segments, including chromosome 9 orphons, were excluded from the earlier analysis of a few hundred of the donors because counts were too low. In an earlier analysis of over 550 of the donors, most TCR beta V segments were observed in productive rearrangements about 87% or about 30% of the time, broadly matching IMGT annotations. Presence/absence analyses assumed roughly uniform sequencing depth across donors, an assumption that may not hold. A later analysis associated 15,000 or so TCR beta sequences with specific HLA alleles at a false discovery rate of 0.05. Compared with equally common non-associated chains, HLA-associated TCR beta chains in a later analysis were more clonally expanded and had lower generation probabilities. A later analysis reported that several top co-occurrence clusters appeared linked to parvovirus B19, influenza, CMV and Epstein-Barr virus. The study listed 150 to 200 TCR beta chains as associated with cytomegalovirus. The authors suggested that the approach could potentially be generalized to other disease states and immunological phenotypes. The only immune exposure information available for the cohort was CMV serostatus. Some IMGT-functional V segments, including TRBV6-2 and TRBV6-3, could not be told apart with the 87-base-pair reads, so those segments were excluded. Cytomegalovirus status was reported to be diagnosed by the classifier with high specificity and sensitivity in both the original and validation cohorts. A later analysis found that TCR association rates varied across HLA loci, with DRB1 alleles showing the most associated TCRs and HLA-C alleles the fewest. V-gene and J-gene trimming of TCR beta chains was associated with a missense DCLRE1C variant in a later genetic analysis, and the association was replicated in an independent cohort. Because HLA typing was missing for some donors at each locus, association tests included only the typed subset. In a later analysis, most CMV-associated TCR beta chains were found to appear HLA-restricted, with HLA associations seemingly driven largely by CMV exposure. A further reported finding was that TCR beta sequences accurately predicted the HLA-A and HLA-B alleles for most subjects in the first cohort. A later genetic analysis reported fewer N-insertions in productive TCRs among donors in an Asian-associated ancestry cluster than the roughly 720-donor mean.

The germline ends are 13 bases apart after V is trimmed by 0 bases and J by 5 bases. Based on the germline V gene, the CDR1 and CDR2 sequences are LGHNA and YNFKEQ. Including cysteine and phenylalanine, the CDR3 has 15 amino acids. Kept here is only the CDR3 DNA, which spans 45 bases and is read in frame from base 1. The method behind the library was the immunoSEQ multiplex PCR assay. A mixture of 60 forward primers for TCR Vbeta segments and 13 reverse primers for TCR Jbeta segments was used in the multiplex PCR. A multiplex PCR assay on genomic DNA amplified the CDR3 region of rearranged TCR beta genes. On the Illumina HiSeq System, the amplified TCR beta libraries were sequenced as 87-base-pair reads. The authors processed their data as follows. In a later analysis, tens of millions of unique TCR beta chains were counted across the 666 repertoires, and roughly 10 million of these chains were shared by at least two donors. A nearest-neighbor algorithm error-corrected the raw reads and collapsed the reads into unique sequences, merging closely related sequences to remove PCR and sequencing errors. CDR3 sequences were aligned to IMGT reference sequences to assign V, D and J gene segments. For a sequence to be retained, a match of at least six nucleotides to both a V gene segment and a J gene segment was required. A rearrangement counted as productive if the CDR3 had no stop codons and remained in frame with V and J, and every other rearrangement counted as non-productive. Following IMGT convention, CDR3 was defined as the stretch from the second conserved V-encoded cysteine to the conserved J-encoded phenylalanine. Sequences without an unambiguous match to a single V gene segment were excluded from the earlier analysis of approximately 600 of the donors. In an earlier analysis of approximately 610 of the donors, V segments were called functional above 56.7% productive rearrangements and were called segregating when the between-donor standard deviation exceeded 5%. A statistical classification framework was built for diagnosing cytomegalovirus status from the catalog of TCR beta chain sequences. In a later analysis, V and J genes were assigned by comparing TCR nucleotide sequences against IMGT/GENE-DB human TR gene sequences. The TCRdist pipeline was used in a later analysis to assign CDR3 sequences and most-parsimonious VDJ recombination scenarios. In a later analysis, each TCR beta chain was defined by its CDR3 amino acid sequence together with its V-gene family, and reads without a unique V-gene family were excluded. As a way to deal with suspected cross-contamination and a sequencing artifact, a later analysis dropped over 550 nucleotide sequences that were highly shared and had low generation probability. In a later analysis, a clonal expansion index for each public chain was calculated from normalized within-repertoire ranks of inferred template counts. In a later analysis, generation probabilities were computed using a VDJ recombination model fitted to out-of-frame rearrangements, and the results were checked against IGoR. In a later analysis, TCR-TCR, TCR-HLA and TCR-CMV co-occurrence was scored with hypergeometric tests, and a repertoire-size bias correction was applied to TCR pairs. False discovery rates were estimated in a later analysis by permuting HLA or CMV assignments 20 times. In a later analysis, co-occurring TCRs were grouped using DBSCAN, and TCRdist sequence similarity was added for clustering within HLA-allele-positive subsets. Co-occurrence clustering excluded repertoires with fewer than 30,000 or more than 120,000 public chains, plus five with anomalous nucleotide sharing. TCRdb obtained this table from immuneACCESS and retained in-frame rearrangements with V and J assigned. These tables miss some clones; where compared with another copy, unresolved V genes account for less than half of the shortfall, and the remainder is unexplained. V and J calls and clone size are copied from that table; D and trimming were computed from the DNA. This sample gives 100,000 to 150,000 clones in total; 75% to 90% of them show up just once. Of the sample, about 4% is held by the ten largest clones.

The cohort comprised fewer than 750 healthy bone marrow donors. All cohort members were sampled while nominally healthy, although unrecorded immune exposures were likely present. The donor was CMV seronegative and was included in the group of several hundred seronegative cohort members. A peripheral blood sample was provided by each donor, and peripheral blood mononuclear cells were used for TCR beta sequencing. Genomic DNA was extracted from the blood cell samples with the Qiagen DNeasy Blood Extraction Kit. This clone appeared a single time. What antigen it recognizes has not been identified. The input lacks base qualities; no much larger clone sits a single base away.

The origin of this receptor is a woman in her forties in good health and CMV-seronegative. This receptor chain uses TRBV4-2 and TRBJ1-2; no D gene is confidently identified. Specimen: PBMCs. The CDR3 has the sequence CASSQDYPGTYGYTF. Here is the DNA: TGTGCCAGCAGCCAAGATTACCCGGGTACTTATGGCTACACCTTC.